What follows describes a single T cell receptor beta chain. Its antigen is still unknown. The source of the sample is a study of shared clonotypes between healthy human individuals. On the study more broadly: Contributing individuals were a couple of females and a few males aged 18 to 49.

Study-wide points: The small donor group covered limited genetic and exposure diversity.

Naive CD8 cells were CD45RO-negative, positively selected for CCR7, excluding terminally differentiated effector memory CD45RA+ cells. Several immunoSEQ 96-well plates shared each subset's DNA, each plate a replicate. Replicate sorted-subset PCRs were loaded with 150 to 250 ng DNA, 25,000 to 30,000 T cell genomes. Repertoires were generated with immunoSEQ multiplex PCR, while TCRdb's copy carries only in-frame clones and drops some. The table includes about 680,000 clones, 92% detected once. Trimming removed 1 base at V and 8 bases at J, with 9 bases between. Germline CDR1 reads LGHNA; CDR2 reads YSLEER. CDR3 length equals 13 residues.

This receptor was taken from a man aged 25 to 45 in good health. Sequences were obtained from naive CD8+ T cells sorted from blood. The chain is built from TRBV4-3 and TRBJ2-4; the D gene could be TRBD1 or TRBD2 (6 bases each). CDR3 bases: TGCGCCAGCAGCCAAGGGGGGGCGGACATTCAGTACTTC. Its protein is CASSQGGADIQYF.